This T cell receptor (beta chain) came from a study of control samples from healthy donors and cancer patients. The method was immunoSEQ multiplex PCR; TCRdb's version includes in-frame clones alone and lacks a portion of them. The table lists 130,000 or so clones, about 86% of them singletons. Trimming cost V 2 bases and J 5 bases; bases outside gene matches: 3. Germline loops: CDR1 SGHRS, CDR2 YFSETQ. The CDR3 loop spans 14 amino acids. The sample was blood. This sequence originates from a man younger than 40 in good health. This chain links TRBV5-1 with TRBJ2-3; 9 bases match TRBD1. The CDR3, as DNA: TGCGCCAGCAGCTTACAGGGGGCCGGAGATACGCAGTATTTT. Protein: CASSLQGAGDTQYF.